This section outlines one TCR beta chain sequence together with its context. As yet, its antigen is unknown. Only healthy Caucasians were included as donors. TCRdb passed the 5' RACE reads through MiXCR, listing each CDR3 protein once. The repertoire consists of approximately 700,000 distinct CDR3 sequences, with around 6.1% occurring once and the leading ten covering about 2%. The data belong to a study of identical twins. Overall study results and limits: Out-of-frame alpha sequences common to twins were enriched for low generation probability. The study found that models underestimated out-of-frame TCR alpha sharing in monozygotic twins. Less excess twin sharing appeared in beta out-of-frame sequences.

The germline V gene encodes CDR1 SGDLS and CDR2 YYNGEE. The CDR3 is made up of 14 amino acids. With 0 bases removed from V and 3 bases from J, the gap between germline ends came to 10 bases. The sequenced sample was naive T cells sorted from blood. This receptor was identified in a man aged 18 to 29 in good health. The V gene is TRBV9, the J gene TRBJ2-7; unclear D gene. The CDR3 sequence is CASSVADPSYEQYF. CDR3 in DNA: TGTGCCAGCAGCGTAGCGGACCCAAGCTACGAGCAGTACTTC.